This TCR beta chain was captured in a study of graft-versus-host responses after intestinal transplantation. Study-level points and caveats: Graft-versus-host to host-versus-graft clonal ratios in allografts were high in patients with graft-donor T cell macrochimerism. Association was observed between peak circulating GvH clone levels and early post-transplant HvG declines.

The repertoire was sequenced with immunoSEQ multiplex PCR; TCRdb's copy has only in-frame clones and lacks some. Found here are 80,000 to 100,000 clones, about 90% of them singletons; the top ten hold about 0.072%. With respect to this clone: The antigen is undetermined.

The sample in question was unstimulated CD8+ T cells sorted from spleen or lymph node cells, obtained before transplant. The receptor was derived from a human donor who was the organ donor for an intestinal transplant.

CDR3 DNA: TGTGCCAGCAGTTTATTCGCGGGAGGGTATGATGAGCAGTTCTTC. Translated, it gives CASSLFAGGYDEQFF. The chain employs TRBV27 and TRBJ2-1; 9 bases are a match to TRBD2. V lost 1 base and J lost 8; bases outside the gene matches: 6. There are 15 residues in the CDR3. Germline V gene data show CDR1 as MNHEY and CDR2 as SMNVEV (reference sequence).